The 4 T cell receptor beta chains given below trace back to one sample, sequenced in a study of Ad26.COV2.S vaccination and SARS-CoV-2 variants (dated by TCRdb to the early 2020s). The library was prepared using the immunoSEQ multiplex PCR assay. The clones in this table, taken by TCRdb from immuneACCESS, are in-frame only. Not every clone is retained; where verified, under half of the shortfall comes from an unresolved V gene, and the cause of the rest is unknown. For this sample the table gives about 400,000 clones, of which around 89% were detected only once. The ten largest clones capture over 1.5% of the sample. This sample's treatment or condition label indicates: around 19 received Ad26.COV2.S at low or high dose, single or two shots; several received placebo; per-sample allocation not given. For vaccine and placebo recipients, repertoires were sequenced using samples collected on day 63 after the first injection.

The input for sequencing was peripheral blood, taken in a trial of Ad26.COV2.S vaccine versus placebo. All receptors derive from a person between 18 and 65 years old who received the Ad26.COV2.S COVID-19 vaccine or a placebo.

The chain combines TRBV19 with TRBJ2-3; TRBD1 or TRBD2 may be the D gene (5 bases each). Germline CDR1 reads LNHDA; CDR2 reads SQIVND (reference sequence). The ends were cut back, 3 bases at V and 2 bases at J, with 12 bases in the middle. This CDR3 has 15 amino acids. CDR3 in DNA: TGTGCCAGTAGTATGGGACGGCAATTCACAGATACGCAGTATTTT. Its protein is CASSMGRQFTDTQYF.

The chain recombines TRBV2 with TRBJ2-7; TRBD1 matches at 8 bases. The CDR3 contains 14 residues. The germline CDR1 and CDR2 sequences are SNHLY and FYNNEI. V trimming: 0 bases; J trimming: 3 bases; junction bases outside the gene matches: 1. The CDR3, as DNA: TGTGCCAGCAGTGAAGCAGGGACAGGCTACGAGCAGTACTTC. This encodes CASSEAGTGYEQYF.

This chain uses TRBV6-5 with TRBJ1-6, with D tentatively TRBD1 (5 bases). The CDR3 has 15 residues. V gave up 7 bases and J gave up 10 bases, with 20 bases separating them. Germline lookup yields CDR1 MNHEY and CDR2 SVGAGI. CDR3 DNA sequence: TGTGCCAGCAAGCCCTCCGGGGCCTTAGGGTCACCCCTCCACTTT. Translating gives CASKPSGALGSPLHF.

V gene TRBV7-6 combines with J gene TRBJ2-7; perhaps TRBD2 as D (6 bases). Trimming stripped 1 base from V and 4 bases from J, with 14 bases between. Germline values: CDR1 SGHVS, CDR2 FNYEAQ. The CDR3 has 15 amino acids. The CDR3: CASSLEAGINYEQYF. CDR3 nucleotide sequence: TGTGCCAGCAGCTTAGAGGCGGGGATTAATTACGAGCAGTACTTC.